Listed here are 32 T cell receptor beta chains from one sample, sequenced in a study of Graves' ophthalmopathy and Graves' hyperthyroidism. The sequenced template was RNA, covering the TCR beta CDR3 region. First-round RT-PCR relied on HTBI primers, and a second-round multiplex PCR came next. MiXCR was run by TCRdb on the multiplex PCR reads, yielding one entry per CDR3 protein. The table lists over 500,000 distinct CDR3 sequences, 20% to 25% of them singletons. The sample comprised peripheral blood. The receptors shown here come from a woman aged 18-35 years with stable Graves' hyperthyroidism. Some clones in this sample may be carry-over from other donors' samples.

The J gene is TRBJ1-6, the V gene TRBV6-5; D is uncertain. Trimming removed 0 bases from V and 5 bases from J, with 5 bases in between. The CDR3 is 14 residues long. Germline V gene lookup returns CDR1 MNHEY and CDR2 SVGAGI. In DNA, the CDR3 is TGTGCCAGCAGTTACTCCCAGGATAATTCACCCCTCCACTTT. It translates to CASSYSQDNSPLHF.

In its sample, this clonotype was seen many times. The chain joins TRBV4-1 to TRBJ2-7; D is possibly TRBD2 (6 bases). This CDR3 contains 14 residues. The V end was cut by 5 bases, the J end by 4 bases, with 15 bases between. Germline V gene data show CDR1 as MGHRA and CDR2 as YSYEKL. CDR3 nucleotides: TGCGCCAGCAGCAGACTAGTCGACAGTTACGAGCAGTACTTC. Translated, it gives CASSRLVDSYEQYF.

This clonotype has a handful of counts. This chain joins TRBV27 and TRBJ2-1; 12 nucleotides align to TRBD2. The V gene's germline CDR1 is MNHEY and CDR2 SMNVEV (reference sequence). This CDR3 region has 17 residues. V lost 0 bases and J lost 2; bases outside the gene matches: 2. CDR3 sequence reads: CASSLSRTSGAYNEQFF. The CDR3 DNA reads as TGTGCCAGCAGTTTATCCCGGACTAGCGGGGCCTACAATGAGCAGTTCTTC.

This clonotype was seen at least ten times. The rearrangement uses TRBV6-1 and TRBJ1-1; no reliable D call. Trimming removed 6 bases at V and 1 base at J, with 15 bases between. This CDR3 has 15 amino acids. Germline-derived CDR1 and CDR2 are MNHNS and SASEGT. CDR3 nucleotides: TGTGCCAGCAGCTCTACCCACGACGGGAACACTGAAGCTTTCTTT. Its translation is CASSSTHDGNTEAFF.

This clonotype was found a few times. The rearrangement links TRBV11-2 to TRBJ2-2, with 7 bases lining up with TRBD1. The CDR3 is 17 residues long. V shed 5 bases, J shed 0 bases, and the junction held 9 bases outside the gene matches. Germline CDR1 SGHAT, CDR2 FQNNGV. The CDR3, as DNA: TGTGCCAGCAGCCCAAGGACCAGGGGGTCGAACACCGGGGAGCTGTTTTTT. Amino acid sequence: CASSPRTRGSNTGELFF.

In its sample, this clonotype was seen many times. This chain uses TRBV28 with TRBJ1-6; 9 bases are shared with TRBD1. The CDR3 is made up of 13 amino acids. V trimming: 5 bases; J trimming: 11 bases; junction bases outside the gene matches: 4. The germline gives CDR1 MDHEN, CDR2 SYDVKM. The CDR3 sequence: CASSPRQGAPLHF. CDR3 sequence (DNA): TGTGCCAGCAGTCCCCGACAGGGGGCACCCCTCCACTTT.

The sample holds many counts of this clonotype. V gene TRBV2 combines with J gene TRBJ2-7; D is perhaps TRBD2 (5 bases). Germline CDR1 SNHLY, CDR2 FYNNEI. Between the trimmed V and J ends, which lost 4 bases and 4 bases, there was a span of 8 bases. The CDR3 extends over 12 amino acids. This CDR3 is CASSGGMYEQYF. The CDR3 nucleotides read TGTGCCAGCAGTGGAGGGATGTACGAGCAGTACTTC.

This clonotype was seen a handful of times. V and J are TRBV5-1 and TRBJ2-7; no clear D. This CDR3 comprises 13 residues. CDR1 and CDR2 from the germline V gene are SGHRS and YFSETQ. Trimming left V 3 bases short and J 2 bases short, with 9 bases between. CDR3 nucleotides: TGCGCCAGCAGCTCGGGTCCCACCTACGAGCAGTACTTC. It translates to CASSSGPTYEQYF.

The chain carries TRBV10-1 and TRBJ2-7; weak D call: TRBD1 (6 bases). Germline loops: CDR1 WNHNN, CDR2 SYGVQD (reference sequence). Trimming pared 10 bases from V and 2 bases from J, leaving 12 bases between. The CDR3 length is 12 residues. The CDR3 bases are TGCGCCACCGGACAGACGACCTACGAGCAGTACTTC. Protein: CATGQTTYEQYF.

The table lists this clonotype with many counts. J is TRBJ1-5 and V is TRBV20-1, with TRBD1 matching over 7 bases. Germline V gene lookup returns CDR1 DFQATT and CDR2 SNEGSKA (reference sequence). Germline trimming cut 3 bases from V and 0 bases from J; bases unmatched to any gene: 5. This CDR3 has 15 amino acids. The CDR3 nucleotides read TGCAGTGCTAGTTCCGGGACAGATAGCAATCAGCCCCAGCATTTT. It is translated as CSASSGTDSNQPQHF.

This clonotype has at least ten counts. V and J are TRBV12-3 or TRBV12-4 and TRBJ2-7; a weak D match, TRBD2 (5 bases). V lost 5 bases and J lost 6, with 17 bases in between. This CDR3 is 14 amino acids long. CDR3 loop: CASSPQAGIPEQYF. In DNA, the CDR3 is TGTGCCAGCAGTCCACAAGCCGGGATCCCCGAGCAGTACTTC.

The table lists this clonotype with many counts. The chain couples TRBV28 to TRBJ1-5; TRBD1 matches at 10 bases. Germline loops: CDR1 MDHEN, CDR2 SYDVKM. After removal of 5 bases from V and 4 bases from J, the junction contained 5 bases not matched to a gene. This CDR3 comprises 15 residues. The chain's CDR3 is CASSPPGQGNQPQHF. The CDR3 DNA reads TGTGCCAGCAGTCCCCCGGGACAGGGGAATCAGCCCCAGCATTTT.

This clonotype was found many times. J is TRBJ1-1 and V is TRBV6-2 or TRBV6-3; D gene ambiguous. CDR3 size: 14 residues. V shed 0 bases and J shed 3 bases, with 8 bases lying between them. Germline CDR1 is MNHEY and CDR2 is SVGEGT. The CDR3 region has the DNA TGTGCCAGCAGTTACTCGTTAATCGACACTGAAGCTTTCTTT. It yields the protein CASSYSLIDTEAFF.

This clonotype has at least ten counts. The chain is built from TRBV2 and TRBJ2-2; D may match TRBD1 or TRBD2 (5 bases each). This CDR3 is 14 amino acids long. V dropped 11 bases and J dropped 1 base, with 14 bases sitting between them. Germline CDR1 is SNHLY and CDR2 is FYNNEI. In DNA form, the CDR3 reads TGTGCCGGACGCAGGGACCAGAACACCGGGGAGCTGTTTTTT. It yields the protein CAGRRDQNTGELFF.

The rearrangement joins TRBV6-1 to TRBJ2-7; 9 bases align to TRBD1. This CDR3 region has 15 residues. V trimming: 5 bases; J trimming: 3 bases; junction bases outside the gene matches: 8. Per the germline V gene, CDR1 is MNHNS and CDR2 is SASEGT. DNA for the CDR3: TGTGCCAGCAGTCGACCGGGACAGGGTTTCTACGAGCAGTACTTC. Protein sequence: CASSRPGQGFYEQYF.

This clonotype has at least ten counts. This sequence joins TRBV28 and TRBJ1-5; a possible D gene is TRBD1 (5 bases). The germline CDR1 and CDR2 sequences are MDHEN and SYDVKM. CDR3 size: 14 residues. Trimming stripped 2 bases from V and 5 bases from J, with 10 bases between. CDR3 in DNA: TGTGCCAGCAGTTTACCTCAGGGTTATCAGCCCCAGCATTTT. The encoded protein is CASSLPQGYQPQHF.

This chain links TRBV6-1 with TRBJ1-1; TRBD1 is a possible D gene (5 bases). The CDR3 spans 15 residues. Germline assignment: CDR1 MNHNS and CDR2 SASEGT. V lost 6 bases, J lost 5 bases, and 19 bases lay in between. The DNA for the CDR3 is TGTGCCAGCAGCGCCATGTGGTTGAAGGGGACTGAAGCTTTCTTT. Its protein is CASSAMWLKGTEAFF.

This clonotype was counted many times. The chain joins TRBV9 to TRBJ2-5; 9 bases line up with TRBD2. V lost 3 bases to trimming and J lost 2 bases; unmatched junction nucleotides: 8. The CDR3 runs to 16 residues. Germline values: CDR1 SGDLS, CDR2 YYNGEE. The CDR3 loop reads CASSAPGAGGQETQYF. CDR3 DNA sequence: TGTGCCAGCAGCGCCCCCGGTGCGGGGGGGCAAGAGACCCAGTACTTC.

This clonotype has at least ten counts. The chain joins TRBV7-6 to TRBJ2-7; maybe TRBD1 (5 bases). The CDR3 has 14 amino acids. V lost 5 bases and J lost 0, with 11 bases in between. The germline gives CDR1 SGHVS, CDR2 FNYEAQ. CDR3 DNA sequence: TGTGCCAGCAGCCTACAGGAAAACTCCTACGAGCAGTACTTC. Translated, it gives CASSLQENSYEQYF.

Ten or more counts support this clonotype. CDR3 in amino acids: CASSDAGTPKGYTF. In nucleotides, the CDR3 is TGTGCCAGCAGTGATGCCGGGACTCCAAAAGGCTACACCTTC. The chain is built from TRBV6-1 and TRBJ1-2; D is possibly TRBD1 (5 bases). V was cut by 3 bases and J by 8 bases, with 16 bases left in between. This CDR3 spans 14 amino acids. CDR1 MNHNS and CDR2 SASEGT come from the germline V gene.

This clonotype was detected ten times or more. The chain combines TRBV20-1 with TRBJ2-4; either TRBD1 or TRBD2 may fit D (8 bases each). Germline V CDR1 and CDR2: DFQATT, SNEGSKA (reference sequence). There are 19 residues in the CDR3. V was pared by 7 bases and J by 0 bases, with 28 bases between. DNA for the CDR3: TGCAGTGGGCACGACGGGGGGGCAGGGGGCTACCAAGCCAAAAACATTCAGTACTTC. It specifies CSGHDGGAGGYQAKNIQYF.

This clonotype was observed many times. The chain recombines TRBV15 with TRBJ1-2; TRBD1 aligns across 11 bases. Germline V lookup: CDR1 LNHNV, CDR2 YYDKDF (reference sequence). The junction had 7 bases not matched to a gene; V was cut back by 3 bases and J by 7 bases. This CDR3 spans 15 amino acids. The CDR3 sequence: CATSSGQGAYGGYTF. The DNA of the CDR3 is TGTGCCACCAGCAGTGGACAGGGGGCATACGGTGGCTACACCTTC.

At least ten counts were recorded for this clonotype. This chain joins TRBV20-1 and TRBJ1-6; D not certain. This CDR3 has 13 amino acids. Germline lookup yields CDR1 DFQATT and CDR2 SNEGSKA (reference sequence). V gave up 0 bases and J gave up 5 bases, with 5 bases separating them. The CDR3 DNA is TGCAGTGCTAGAGATCAGGATAATTCACCCCTCCACTTT. It is translated as CSARDQDNSPLHF.

The table lists this clonotype with many counts. The chain has TRBV5-1 and TRBJ1-6; maybe TRBD1 (5 bases). Germline assignment: CDR1 SGHRS and CDR2 YFSETQ. Trimming shortened V by 4 bases and J by 6 bases, and 14 bases separated the two germline ends. This CDR3 is built from 15 residues. DNA for the CDR3: TGCGCCAGCAGCCTACGTCAGGGTGGTAATTCACCCCTCCACTTT. Translation: CASSLRQGGNSPLHF.

This clonotype was seen repeatedly, ten times or more. The junction departs from germline at one end; a sequencing error may be responsible. This chain joins TRBV12-3 or TRBV12-4 and TRBJ2-7; D perhaps matches TRBD1 (6 bases). The CDR3 loop spans 11 amino acids. CDR3 coding DNA: TGTGCCAGCAGCTTAGGGGGAGAACAGTACTTC. Residues: CASSLGGEQYF.

V and J are TRBV6-1 and TRBJ1-1, with D possibly being TRBD1 (5 bases). In germline, CDR1 is MNHNS, CDR2 SASEGT. The V end was cut by 7 bases, the J end by 4 bases, with 16 bases between. This CDR3 comprises 14 residues. The CDR3 protein is CASTPRGSGTEAFF. The CDR3 DNA is TGTGCCAGCACCCCCCGGGGCAGCGGCACTGAAGCTTTCTTT.

The chain carries TRBV28 and TRBJ1-5, with a weak D call TRBD1 (5 bases). The CDR3 runs to 15 residues. V was cut by 7 bases and J by 0 bases, with 13 bases left in between. Germline CDR1 is MDHEN and CDR2 is SYDVKM. The CDR3 loop is CASTLWGNSNQPQHF. The CDR3 DNA reads as TGTGCCAGCACCCTATGGGGGAATAGCAATCAGCCCCAGCATTTT.

V is TRBV12-3 or TRBV12-4 and J is TRBJ1-1; no clear D gene. The CDR3 extends over 12 amino acids. V was trimmed by 8 bases and J by 6 bases, leaving 13 bases between them. CDR3 protein: CASSPRYSEAFF. The DNA for the CDR3 is TGTGCCAGCTCTCCCAGGTACTCTGAAGCTTTCTTT.

Regarding this clonotype: A read error may be the cause here, since a much bigger clone is one base away. The chain recombines TRBV14 with TRBJ2-7, with TRBD2 as a possible D gene (5 bases). Germline CDR1 reads SGHDN; CDR2 reads FVKESK. The CDR3 totals 15 residues. CDR3 protein: CASSQRTGFPYEQHF. The CDR3, as DNA: TGTGCCAGCAGCCAACGGACGGGATTTCCATACGAGCAGCACTTC. The full variable domain, rest sourced from reference TRBV14 and TRBJ2-7, is EAGVTQFPSHSVIEKGQTVTLRCDPISGHDNLYWYRRVMGKEIKFLLHFVKESKQDESGMPNNRFLAERTGGTYSTLKVQPAELEDSGVYFCASSQRTGFPYEQHFGPGTRLTVT.

This clonotype occurred many times. The J gene is TRBJ2-7, the V gene TRBV6-1; D may be TRBD1 (5 bases). The CDR3 spans 14 residues. Germline V gives CDR1 MNHNS, CDR2 SASEGT. The V end was cut by 8 bases, the J end by 3 bases, with 17 bases between. Written as DNA, the CDR3 is TGTGCCAGCGCAAATCTGATGACAGTCTACGAGCAGTACTTC. Its translation is CASANLMTVYEQYF.

This clonotype occurred a few times. This chain connects TRBV30 to TRBJ1-1; 10 bases line up with TRBD1. Germline CDR1 and CDR2: GTSNPN and SVGIG (reference sequence). The CDR3 has 14 amino acids. With V trimmed by 0 bases and J by 10 bases, 8 bases remained unmatched. In DNA, the CDR3 is TGTGCCTGGAGTGTTTCCGACAGGGGGCATGTAGCTTTCTTT. This sequence encodes CAWSVSDRGHVAFF.

This chain joins TRBV6-1 and TRBJ2-7; D not resolved. Trimming took off 4 bases at V and 5 bases at J, with 12 bases between the two ends. Germline CDR1 is MNHNS and CDR2 is SASEGT. The CDR3 contains 13 residues. CDR3 bases: TGTGCCAGCAGTGGAGTCCGCCCGGACGAGCAGTACTTC. Amino acid sequence: CASSGVRPDEQYF.